The 3 T cell receptor beta chains presented below share a single source sample, sequenced in a study of blood T cell repertoires in COVID-19 (dated by TCRdb to the early 2020s). The library was generated by the immunoSEQ multiplex PCR assay. In TCRdb, the immuneACCESS table is reduced to in-frame sequences with V and J assigned. These tables do not hold every clone; where another copy was compared, an unresolved V gene accounts for under half, and the others remain unexplained. The sample table records roughly 190,000 clones; 82% of these occur just once. Jointly, the top ten make up approximately 10% of the sample. The material sequenced was PBMCs or T cells enriched from blood (not recorded which). These receptors were collected from a man aged 35 to 55 who had recovered from COVID-19.

The chain joins TRBV19 to TRBJ1-5, with D perhaps TRBD1 (5 bases). The V end was cut by 0 bases, the J end by 0 bases, with 18 bases between. The germline CDR1 and CDR2 sequences are LNHDA and SQIVND (reference sequence). The CDR3 is 19 residues long. CDR3 nucleotide sequence: TGTGCCAGTAGTATAGATACCCTCGGGGGGATCCTTAGCAATCAGCCCCAGCATTTT. This gives the protein CASSIDTLGGILSNQPQHF.

This clone was observed once. The rearrangement uses TRBV5-1 and TRBJ2-7, with D perhaps TRBD1 (6 bases). Germline V lookup: CDR1 SGHRS, CDR2 YFSETQ. The V and J ends lost 4 bases and 2 bases respectively, with 13 bases between them. The CDR3 is 14 amino acids. The CDR3 loop reads CASSTGQFPYEQYF. CDR3 nucleotide sequence: TGCGCCAGCAGCACGGGACAATTCCCCTACGAGCAGTACTTC.

The chain couples TRBV2 to TRBJ1-1; possibly TRBD1 for D (6 bases). Trimming took 10 bases from V and 1 from J, leaving 13 bases between them. CDR3 size: 13 residues. Per the germline V gene, CDR1 is SNHLY and CDR2 is FYNNEI. CDR3 protein: CANSGHENTEAFF. The CDR3 nucleotides read TGTGCCAACTCGGGACACGAGAACACTGAAGCTTTCTTT.